The 13 T cell receptor beta chains presented below share a single source sample, sequenced in a study of cytomegalovirus exposure and HLA in healthy donors. Use of 60 Vbeta and 13 Jbeta primers characterized the PCR. Sequenced by immunoSEQ multiplex PCR; TCRdb stores in-frame clones only, minus some. The table records some 120,000 clones, around 82% of them present only once. The source material was PBMCs. Receptors originate from a male donor in good health and CMV-seropositive.

V usage is TRBV28 and J usage is TRBJ2-1, with TRBD2 matching over 7 bases. Germline V lookup: CDR1 MDHEN, CDR2 SYDVKM. The CDR3 has 13 amino acids. V was pared by 6 bases and J by 4 bases, with 3 bases of the junction left unmatched. The CDR3 DNA reads TGTGCCAGCAGCTCACTAGCGTACAATGAGCAGTTCTTC. Protein product: CASSSLAYNEQFF. Full variable domain (missing parts from reference TRBV28 and TRBJ2-1): DVKVTQSSRYLVKRTGEKVFLECVQDMDHENMFWYRQDPGLGLRLIYFSYDVKMKEKGDIPEGYSVSREKKERFSLILESASTNQTSMYLCASSSLAYNEQFFGPGTRLTVL.

The chain uses TRBV13 and TRBJ2-1; a possible D gene is TRBD2 (5 bases). The CDR3 totals 16 residues. Trimming took off 5 bases at V and 4 bases at J, with 18 bases between the two ends. Germline CDR1 is PRHDT and CDR2 is FYEKMQ (reference sequence). The CDR3 DNA follows: TGTGCCAGCAGCCCTTTCTTGGGGAGTGATTACAATGAGCAGTTCTTC. This codes for CASSPFLGSDYNEQFF.

This clone was counted once. V is TRBV28 and J is TRBJ2-5; D may be TRBD2 (6 bases). The V gene's germline CDR1 is MDHEN and CDR2 SYDVKM. V gave up 10 bases and J gave up 8 bases, with 23 bases separating them. CDR3 size: 14 residues. The CDR3 sequence is CATRIRWGGGTQYF. In nucleotides, the CDR3 is TGTGCCACACGAATCCGTTGGGGAGGTGGCACCCAGTACTTC. Together with reference TRBV28 and TRBJ2-5, the CDR3 gives the full variable domain: DVKVTQSSRYLVKRTGEKVFLECVQDMDHENMFWYRQDPGLGLRLIYFSYDVKMKEKGDIPEGYSVSREKKERFSLILESASTNQTSMYLCATRIRWGGGTQYFGPGTRLLVL.

V and J are TRBV28 and TRBJ2-5; possible D gene TRBD1, 7 bases. The DNA end is more similar to TRBJ2-7, so the J call may be wrong. The CDR3 runs 14 residues. Germline CDR1 is MDHEN and CDR2 is SYDVKM. CDR3 residues: CASSGGTDPYEQYF. CDR3 sequence (DNA): TGTGCCAGCAGTGGGGGGACAGATCCCTACGAGCAGTACTTC.

V is TRBV19 and J is TRBJ1-2; no clear D. Germline V gives CDR1 LNHDA, CDR2 SQIVND (reference sequence). The CDR3 totals 13 residues. The ends were cut back, 3 bases at V and 6 bases at J, with 11 bases in the middle. CDR3 nucleotide sequence: TGTGCCAGTAGTATTAGAGGGCTCGATGGCTACACCTTC. Protein: CASSIRGLDGYTF.

The chain couples TRBV5-8 to TRBJ2-5; the match to TRBD2 covers 15 bases. Unmatched junction bases numbered 7, after V lost 4 bases and J lost 3 bases. Germline CDR1 SGHTS, CDR2 YDEGEE. The CDR3 is 17 amino acids. This CDR3 reads CASSMGLAGGVEETQYF. CDR3 bases: TGTGCCAGCAGCATGGGACTAGCGGGAGGTGTTGAAGAGACCCAGTACTTC. Full variable domain (missing parts from reference TRBV5-8 and TRBJ2-5): EAGVTQSPTHLIKTRGQQATLRCSPISGHTSVYWYQQALGLGLQFLLWYDEGEERNRGNFPPRFSGRQFPNYSSELNVNALELEDSALYLCASSMGLAGGVEETQYFGPGTRLLVL.

This chain links TRBV28 with TRBJ2-5; TRBD1 matches at 7 bases. The CDR3 is 15 residues long. CDR1 is MDHEN, CDR2 SYDVKM, per germline. The V gene end was trimmed by 6 bases and the J gene end by 7 bases; junction bases not matched to a gene: 14. The CDR3 reads CASSPYATGRRTQYF. The CDR3 DNA reads TGTGCCAGCAGCCCCTACGCGACAGGGCGGCGGACCCAGTACTTC.

This chain connects TRBV19 to TRBJ1-1; D not resolved. CDR1 LNHDA and CDR2 SQIVND come from the germline V gene (reference sequence). V dropped 1 base and J dropped 5 bases, with 11 bases sitting between them. The CDR3 sequence is 14 residues long. The CDR3 DNA reads as TGTGCCAGTAGTATAGTACCAGGTTCTACTGAAGCTTTCTTT. As protein: CASSIVPGSTEAFF.

The chain employs TRBV2 and TRBJ1-5; D might be TRBD1 (6 bases). The CDR3 runs 15 residues. Germline V gene lookup returns CDR1 SNHLY and CDR2 FYNNEI. V was clipped by 6 bases and J by 4 bases, with 16 bases between them. CDR3 sequence reads: CASSPEGDGNQPQHF. In DNA form, the CDR3 reads TGTGCCAGCAGCCCTGAGGGGGACGGAAATCAGCCCCAGCATTTT.

J is TRBJ2-3 and V is TRBV7-9, with D possibly being TRBD2 (6 bases). The germline gives CDR1 SEHNR, CDR2 FQNEAQ (reference sequence). V was cut by 7 bases and J by 4 bases, with 27 bases left in between. This CDR3 is built from 18 residues. In DNA form, the CDR3 reads TGTGCCAGCAATATGCGGGGCCACGGGAAAAGGCACCCAGATACGCAGTATTTT. Its protein product is CASNMRGHGKRHPDTQYF.

This chain uses TRBV11-3 with TRBJ2-2; maybe TRBD1 (5 bases). V lost 0 bases to trimming and J lost 6 bases, with 8 bases between them. Germline CDR1 reads SGHNT; CDR2 reads YENEEA. This CDR3 is 14 amino acids long. CDR3 coding DNA: TGTGCCAGCAGCTTAGATTCAGGGTCCGGGGAGCTGTTTTTT. Its translation is CASSLDSGSGELFF.

The chain combines TRBV7-8 with TRBJ2-7; D is uncertain. The CDR3 is 12 amino acids. Germline V gives CDR1 SGHVS, CDR2 FQNEAQ. CDR3 sequence (DNA): TGTGCGACCAGCCCCAACGCCCGGGAGCAGTACTTC. Protein: CATSPNAREQYF.

V gene TRBV10-2 combines with J gene TRBJ2-5; perhaps TRBD2 as D (5 bases). CDR3 length equals 13 residues. V gave up 4 bases and J gave up 4 bases, with 10 bases separating them. Germline lookup yields CDR1 WSHSY and CDR2 SAAADI. CDR3 loop: CASSVIARETQYF. DNA for the CDR3: TGCGCCAGCAGTGTTATAGCGCGAGAGACCCAGTACTTC.